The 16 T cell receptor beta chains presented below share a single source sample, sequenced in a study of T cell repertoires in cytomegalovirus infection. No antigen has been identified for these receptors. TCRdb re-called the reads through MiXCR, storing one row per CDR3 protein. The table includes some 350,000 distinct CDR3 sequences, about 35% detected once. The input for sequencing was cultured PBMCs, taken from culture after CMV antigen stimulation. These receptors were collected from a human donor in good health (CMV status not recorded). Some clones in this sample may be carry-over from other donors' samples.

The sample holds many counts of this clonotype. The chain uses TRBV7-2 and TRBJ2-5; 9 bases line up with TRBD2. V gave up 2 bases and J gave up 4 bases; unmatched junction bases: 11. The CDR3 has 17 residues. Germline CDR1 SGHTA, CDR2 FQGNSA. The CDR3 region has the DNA TGTGCCAGCAGCTTATTCCCGCGCGGGAGGGCCGGAGAGACCCAGTACTTC. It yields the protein CASSLFPRGRAGETQYF.

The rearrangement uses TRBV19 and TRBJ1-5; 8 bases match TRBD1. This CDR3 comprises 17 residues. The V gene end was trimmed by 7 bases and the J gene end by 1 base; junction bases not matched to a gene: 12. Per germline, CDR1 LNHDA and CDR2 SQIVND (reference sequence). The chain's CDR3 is CASKDRGLKGSNQPQHF. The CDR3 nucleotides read TGTGCCAGTAAAGACAGGGGTCTTAAAGGGAGCAATCAGCCCCAGCATTTT.

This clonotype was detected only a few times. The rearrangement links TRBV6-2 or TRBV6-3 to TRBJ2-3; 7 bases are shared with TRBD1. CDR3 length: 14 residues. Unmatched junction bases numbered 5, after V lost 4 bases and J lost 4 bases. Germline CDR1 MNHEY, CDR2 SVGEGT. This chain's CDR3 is CASSSQGSADTQYF. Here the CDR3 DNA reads TGTGCCAGCAGTTCACAGGGGTCGGCAGATACGCAGTATTTT.

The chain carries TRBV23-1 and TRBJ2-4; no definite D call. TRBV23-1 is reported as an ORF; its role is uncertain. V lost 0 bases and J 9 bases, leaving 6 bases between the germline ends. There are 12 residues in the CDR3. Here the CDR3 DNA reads TGCGCCAGCAGTCAATCCGGGCGCATTCAGTACTTC. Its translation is CASSQSGRIQYF.

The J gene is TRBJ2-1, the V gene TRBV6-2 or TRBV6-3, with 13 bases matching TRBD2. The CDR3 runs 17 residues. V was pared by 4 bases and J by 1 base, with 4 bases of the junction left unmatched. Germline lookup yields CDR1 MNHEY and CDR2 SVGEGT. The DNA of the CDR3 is TGTGCCAGCAGTTCCCGGACTAGCGGGAGATCCTACAATGAGCAGTTCTTC. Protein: CASSSRTSGRSYNEQFF.

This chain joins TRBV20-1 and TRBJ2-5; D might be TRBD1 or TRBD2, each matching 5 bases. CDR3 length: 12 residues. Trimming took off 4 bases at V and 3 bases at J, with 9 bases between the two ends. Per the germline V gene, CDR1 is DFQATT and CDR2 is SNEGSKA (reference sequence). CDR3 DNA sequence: TGCAGTGCTATCGGGACCGAAGAGACCCAGTACTTC. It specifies CSAIGTEETQYF.

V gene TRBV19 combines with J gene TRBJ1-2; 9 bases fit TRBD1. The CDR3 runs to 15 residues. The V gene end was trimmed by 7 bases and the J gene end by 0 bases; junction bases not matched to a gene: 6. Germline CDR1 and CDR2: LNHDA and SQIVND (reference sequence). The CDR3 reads CASKGQGRANYGYTF. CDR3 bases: TGTGCCAGTAAGGGACAGGGAAGAGCTAACTATGGCTACACCTTC. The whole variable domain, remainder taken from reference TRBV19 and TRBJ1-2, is DGGITQSPKYLFRKEGQNVTLSCEQNLNHDAMYWYRQDPGQGLRLIYYSQIVNDFQKGDIAEGYSVSREKKESFPLTVTSAQKNPTAFYLCASKGQGRANYGYTFGSGTRLTVV.

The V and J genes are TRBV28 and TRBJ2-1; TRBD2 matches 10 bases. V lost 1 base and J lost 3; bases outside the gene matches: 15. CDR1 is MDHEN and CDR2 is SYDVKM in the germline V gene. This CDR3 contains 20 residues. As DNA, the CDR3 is TGTGCCAGCAGTTTATCGGTAGCGGGAGGACCACGACACCTCTACAATGAGCAGTTCTTC. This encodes CASSLSVAGGPRHLYNEQFF.

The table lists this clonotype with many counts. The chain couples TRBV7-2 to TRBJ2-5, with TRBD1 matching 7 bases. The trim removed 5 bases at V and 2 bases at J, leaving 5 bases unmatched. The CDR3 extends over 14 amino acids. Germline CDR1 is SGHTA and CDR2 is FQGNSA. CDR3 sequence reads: CASSQGQSQETQYF. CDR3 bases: TGTGCCAGCAGCCAGGGACAGTCGCAAGAGACCCAGTACTTC.

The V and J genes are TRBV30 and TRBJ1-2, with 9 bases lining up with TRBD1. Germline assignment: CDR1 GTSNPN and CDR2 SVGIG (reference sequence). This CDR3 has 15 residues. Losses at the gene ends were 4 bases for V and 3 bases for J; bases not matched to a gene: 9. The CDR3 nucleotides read TGTGCCTGGATTGTAGGGACAGGGTTTTACTATGGCTACACCTTC. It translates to CAWIVGTGFYYGYTF.

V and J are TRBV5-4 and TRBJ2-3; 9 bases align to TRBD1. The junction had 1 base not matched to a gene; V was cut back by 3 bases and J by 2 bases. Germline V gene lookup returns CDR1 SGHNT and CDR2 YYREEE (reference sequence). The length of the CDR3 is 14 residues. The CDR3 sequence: CASSSQGATDTQYF. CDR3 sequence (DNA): TGTGCCAGCAGCTCACAGGGGGCCACAGATACGCAGTATTTT.

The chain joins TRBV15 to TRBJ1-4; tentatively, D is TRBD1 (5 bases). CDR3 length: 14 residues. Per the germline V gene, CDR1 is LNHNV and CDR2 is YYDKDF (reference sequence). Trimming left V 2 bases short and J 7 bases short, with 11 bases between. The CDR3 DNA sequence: TGTGCCACCAGCAGAAGGGACCGATCTGAAAAACTGTTTTTT. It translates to CATSRRDRSEKLFF.

CDR3 in amino acids: CASSRRKAYEQYF. In nucleotides, the CDR3 is TGTGCCAGCAGTCGGCGTAAAGCCTACGAGCAGTACTTC. This sequence joins TRBV12-3 or TRBV12-4 and TRBJ2-7; D is ambiguous. V lost 5 bases and J 2 bases, leaving 10 bases between the germline ends. The CDR3 is 13 residues long.

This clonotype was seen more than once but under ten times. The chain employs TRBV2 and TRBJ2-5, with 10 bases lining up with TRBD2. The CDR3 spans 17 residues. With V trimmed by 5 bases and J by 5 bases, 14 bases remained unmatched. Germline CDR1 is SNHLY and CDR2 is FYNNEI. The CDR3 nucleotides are TGTGCCAGCAGTACCCACCCGGGACTAGCGCCTCAGGAGACCCAGTACTTC. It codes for CASSTHPGLAPQETQYF.

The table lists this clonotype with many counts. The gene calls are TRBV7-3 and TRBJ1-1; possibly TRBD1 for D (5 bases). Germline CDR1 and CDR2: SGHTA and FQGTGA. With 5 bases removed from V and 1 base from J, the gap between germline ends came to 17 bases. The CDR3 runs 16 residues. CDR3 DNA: TGTGCCAGCAGCCAGCTTTCGGCTGGGGCGAACACTGAAGCTTTCTTT. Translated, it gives CASSQLSAGANTEAFF.

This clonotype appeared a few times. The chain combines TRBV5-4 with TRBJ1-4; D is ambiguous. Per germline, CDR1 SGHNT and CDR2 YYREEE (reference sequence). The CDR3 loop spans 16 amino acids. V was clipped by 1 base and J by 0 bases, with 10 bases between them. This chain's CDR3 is CASSLWSTPTNEKLFF. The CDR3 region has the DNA TGTGCCAGCAGCTTGTGGTCAACTCCAACTAATGAAAAACTGTTTTTT.